Below, 3 T cell receptor beta chains from the same sample are listed, as sequenced in a study of blood T cell repertoires in COVID-19. Here immunoSEQ multiplex PCR was the method, and the copy in TCRdb shows in-frame clones only, minus some. The sample lists more than 350,000 clones; approximately 87% were seen once. Sequences were obtained from PBMCs or T cells enriched from blood (not recorded which). The receptors here all came from a woman in her forties or fifties who had recovered from COVID-19.

This chain uses TRBV5-5 with TRBJ1-2, with TRBD1 matching over 8 bases. CDR3 size: 14 residues. V trimming: 4 bases; J trimming: 5 bases; junction bases outside the gene matches: 7. CDR1 and CDR2 (germline): SGHKS, YYEKEE (reference sequence). Here the CDR3 reads CASSPVGTGYGYTF. The CDR3 nucleotides are TGTGCCAGCAGCCCGGTCGGGACAGGATATGGCTACACCTTC.

The chain employs TRBV9 and TRBJ2-2, with D possibly matching TRBD2 (6 bases). The CDR3 covers 15 residues. Deletions cut 5 bases from V and 7 bases from J, with 18 bases between. From germline, CDR1 is SGDLS and CDR2 YYNGEE. The CDR3 sequence is CASSQWQGGYGELFF. CDR3 nucleotide sequence: TGTGCCAGCAGTCAGTGGCAGGGAGGATACGGGGAGCTGTTTTTT.

The chain joins TRBV10-3 to TRBJ2-5; D might be TRBD2 (6 bases). Germline values: CDR1 ENHRY, CDR2 SYGVKD. Trimming shortened V by 2 bases and J by 5 bases, and 9 bases separated the two germline ends. The CDR3 length is 13 residues. CDR3 sequence: CAISEGLLETQYF. For the CDR3, the DNA is TGTGCCATCAGTGAGGGACTATTGGAGACCCAGTACTTC.